These 32 T cell receptor beta chains were all obtained from the same sample, sequenced in a study of blood T cell repertoires in COVID-19. This table comes from immunoSEQ multiplex PCR, and its TCRdb copy is limited to in-frame clones, with some not included. The repertoire holds around 100,000 clones, with approximately 90% as singletons. Material: peripheral blood. Receptors originate from a woman of 80 years or more with acute or convalescent COVID-19.

J is TRBJ2-7 and V is TRBV7-2; 10 bases map to TRBD2. With 4 bases clipped from V and 2 bases from J, the junction kept 5 bases outside the gene matches. In germline, CDR1 is SGHTA, CDR2 FQGNSA. This CDR3 is 15 amino acids long. CDR3 nucleotide sequence: TGTGCCAGCAGCTATACTAGCGGGGCCCCCTACGAGCAGTACTTC. Protein product: CASSYTSGAPYEQYF.

The chain's CDR3 is CATSDFSSRPQHF. DNA for the CDR3: TGTGCCACCAGTGATTTTTCGAGTCGGCCCCAGCATTTT. This chain joins TRBV24-1 and TRBJ1-5; D unclear. Germline V gives CDR1 KGHDR, CDR2 SFDVKD. V lost 1 base and J lost 9, with 9 bases in between. The CDR3 totals 13 residues.

The J gene is TRBJ2-7, the V gene TRBV18; TRBD1 matches at 10 bases. From germline, CDR1 is KGHSH and CDR2 LQKENI. Trimming cost V 2 bases and J 5 bases; bases outside gene matches: 3. The CDR3 consists of 14 residues. The CDR3 coding sequence is TGTGCCAGCTCACCAGTGGGACAGGGGCACGAGCAGTACTTC. Amino acid sequence: CASSPVGQGHEQYF. Looking up the rest from reference TRBV18 and TRBJ2-7 gives the full variable domain: NAGVMQNPRHLVRRRGQEARLRCSPMKGHSHVYWYRQLPEEGLKFMVYLQKENIIDESGMPKERFSAEFPKEGPSILRIQQVVRGDSAAYFCASSPVGQGHEQYFGPGTRLTVT.

The chain carries TRBV6-5 and TRBJ1-4; 8 bases align to TRBD1. Germline lookup yields CDR1 MNHEY and CDR2 SVGAGI. V trimming: 9 bases; J trimming: 7 bases; junction bases outside the gene matches: 4. This CDR3 contains 12 residues. CDR3 nucleotides: TGTGCCAGTGGGACAGGCGGTGAAAAACTGTTTTTT. The encoded protein is CASGTGGEKLFF.

V usage is TRBV9 and J usage is TRBJ2-2, with unresolved D. CDR1 and CDR2 from the germline V gene are SGDLS and YYNGEE. This CDR3 comprises 16 residues. Trimming cost V 0 bases and J 0 bases, with 9 bases left between them. The CDR3 coding sequence is TGTGCCAGCAGCGTAGCACTACTCGCGAACACCGGGGAGCTGTTTTTT. Translation gives CASSVALLANTGELFF.

This clone came up once. The rearrangement uses TRBV19 and TRBJ2-3; D unclear. The CDR3 is 12 amino acids. V was trimmed by 1 base and J by 4 bases, leaving 3 bases between them. Germline V gene sequence: CDR1 LNHDA, CDR2 SQIVND (reference sequence). CDR3 in DNA: TGTGCCAGTAGTATAGCGGCAGATACGCAGTATTTT. It translates to CASSIAADTQYF.

This clone occurred once. CDR3 amino acids: CASSFRSGTGELFF. The CDR3 DNA follows: TGTGCCAGCAGCTTCCGGTCGGGCACCGGGGAGCTGTTTTTT. The chain recombines TRBV7-6 with TRBJ2-2; no definite D call. V was trimmed by 3 bases and J by 4 bases, leaving 9 bases between them. The CDR3 runs to 14 residues. Germline CDR1 SGHVS, CDR2 FNYEAQ.

The genes are TRBV29-1 and TRBJ1-2; D is possibly TRBD1 (6 bases). This CDR3 comprises 15 residues. With 6 bases removed from V and 3 bases from J, the gap between germline ends came to 20 bases. The germline V gene encodes CDR1 SQVTM and CDR2 ANQGSEA. In nucleotides, the CDR3 is TGCAGCGTATATACGGGACAAACAGAATACTATGGCTACACCTTC. Protein sequence: CSVYTGQTEYYGYTF.

This chain links TRBV7-8 with TRBJ2-1; 9 bases are a match to TRBD2. The CDR3 is 16 residues long. J was trimmed by 9 bases and V by 0 bases; bases with no gene match: 9. The V gene's germline CDR1 is SGHVS and CDR2 FQNEAQ. The CDR3 spells CASSLAAGGPVSEQFF. DNA of the CDR3: TGTGCCAGCAGCTTAGCGGCGGGGGGGCCTGTAAGTGAGCAGTTCTTC.

The chain has TRBV20-1 and TRBJ1-1, with 9 bases identical to TRBD1. V shed 3 bases, J shed 0 bases, and the junction held 8 bases outside the gene matches. Germline CDR1 and CDR2: DFQATT and SNEGSKA (reference sequence). CDR3 length: 16 residues. The chain's CDR3 is CSASGTGYIMNTEAFF. In DNA form, the CDR3 reads TGCAGTGCTAGTGGGACAGGGTATATTATGAACACTGAAGCTTTCTTT.

The gene calls are TRBV6-2 or TRBV6-3 and TRBJ1-6; 7 nucleotides agree with TRBD1. Germline V gene sequence: CDR1 MNHEY, CDR2 SVGEGT. This CDR3 spans 17 amino acids. The J segment lost 0 bases and the V segment lost 5 bases, leaving 7 bases of the junction unmatched. The DNA of the CDR3 is TGTGCCAGCAGTCCCGGGACAGCGTTCTCCTATAATTCACCCCTCCACTTT. Translating it yields CASSPGTAFSYNSPLHF.

This clone turned up a few times. V is TRBV28 and J is TRBJ1-2; D gene unclear. CDR1 MDHEN and CDR2 SYDVKM come from the germline V gene. V shed 4 bases and J shed 2 bases, with 2 bases lying between them. This CDR3 has 11 residues. The CDR3 is CASSSNYGYTF. The CDR3 DNA follows: TGTGCCAGCAGTTCGAACTATGGCTACACCTTC.

The rearrangement joins TRBV5-1 to TRBJ1-2; 10 bases fit TRBD1. The CDR3 sequence is 15 residues long. Germline lookup yields CDR1 SGHRS and CDR2 YFSETQ. With 2 bases clipped from V and 5 bases from J, the junction kept 6 bases outside the gene matches. The CDR3 DNA reads TGCGCCAGCAGCTTAGGTGACAGGGGGCTGTATGGCTACACCTTC. Translated, it gives CASSLGDRGLYGYTF.

V usage is TRBV27 and J usage is TRBJ2-1; tentatively, D is TRBD2 (6 bases). The CDR3 length is 15 residues. From germline, CDR1 is MNHEY and CDR2 SMNVEV (reference sequence). V lost 6 bases to trimming and J lost 7 bases, with 19 bases between them. CDR3 sequence: CASRGPGTGYNEQFF. For the CDR3, the DNA is TGTGCCAGCAGGGGGCCCGGGACTGGGTATAATGAGCAGTTCTTC.

The chain carries TRBV28 and TRBJ2-7; 7 bases match TRBD1. The length of the CDR3 is 14 residues. Germline CDR1 is MDHEN and CDR2 is SYDVKM. The J segment lost 6 bases and the V segment lost 4 bases, leaving 9 bases of the junction unmatched. The CDR3 bases are TGTGCCAGCAGTTCGGGACAGCAAGAGGGCGAGCAGTACTTC. Protein product: CASSSGQQEGEQYF. The full variable domain, completed using reference TRBV28 and TRBJ2-7, is DVKVTQSSRYLVKRTGEKVFLECVQDMDHENMFWYRQDPGLGLRLIYFSYDVKMKEKGDIPEGYSVSREKKERFSLILESASTNQTSMYLCASSSGQQEGEQYFGPGTRLTVT.

J is TRBJ2-5 and V is TRBV2; 7 bases are a match to TRBD1. CDR1 and CDR2 from the germline V gene are SNHLY and FYNNEI. CDR3 length equals 12 residues. J lost 5 bases, V lost 5 bases, and 2 bases had no gene match. CDR3 DNA: TGTGCCAGCAGTTACAGGGGTGAGACCCAGTACTTC. The encoded protein is CASSYRGETQYF.

The J gene is TRBJ2-3, the V gene TRBV5-1; 15 nucleotides agree with TRBD2. Germline trimming cut 1 base from V and 3 bases from J; bases unmatched to any gene: 3. Germline CDR1 reads SGHRS; CDR2 reads YFSETQ. This CDR3 has 17 amino acids. The CDR3 reads CASSLFGLAGGTDTQYF. The CDR3 coding sequence is TGCGCCAGCAGCTTGTTCGGACTAGCGGGGGGGACAGATACGCAGTATTTT.

The chain combines TRBV5-4 with TRBJ2-1; 7 bases align to TRBD2. The J segment lost 4 bases and the V segment lost 1 base, leaving 5 bases of the junction unmatched. This CDR3 has 15 residues. The germline gives CDR1 SGHNT, CDR2 YYREEE (reference sequence). DNA for the CDR3: TGTGCCAGCAGCTTGAGCGGGACCAATTACAATGAGCAGTTCTTC. It yields the protein CASSLSGTNYNEQFF. Complete variable domain (other parts from reference TRBV5-4 and TRBJ2-1): ETGVTQSPTHLIKTRGQQVTLRCSSQSGHNTVSWYQQALGQGPQFIFQYYREEENGRGNFPPRFSGLQFPNYSSELNVNALELDDSALYLCASSLSGTNYNEQFFGPGTRLTVL.

This clone was picked up one time. The chain recombines TRBV6-2 or TRBV6-3 with TRBJ2-3; D gene ambiguous. There are 12 residues in the CDR3. V was trimmed by 2 bases and J by 5 bases, leaving 5 bases between them. The germline V gene has CDR1 MNHEY and CDR2 SVGEGT. CDR3 coding DNA: TGTGCCAGCAGTTACCTAGGAGATACGCAGTATTTT. It translates to CASSYLGDTQYF.

This clone has just one count. The chain is built from TRBV12-3 or TRBV12-4 and TRBJ2-7; D may be TRBD1 (5 bases). This CDR3 region has 13 residues. The V end lost 7 bases, the J end lost 6 bases, and 16 bases lay between the germline ends. The CDR3, as DNA: TGTGCCAGCAATTTGCAGGGTTCGGGCGAGCAGTACTTC. Protein product: CASNLQGSGEQYF.

This clone has a single count. The chain has TRBV14 and TRBJ1-3; D is ambiguous. Germline V gene data show CDR1 as SGHDN and CDR2 as FVKESK. V was pared by 2 bases and J by 3 bases, with 11 bases between. The length of the CDR3 is 15 residues. CDR3 sequence: CASSQRGSYGNTIYF. CDR3 nucleotides: TGTGCCAGCAGCCAACGGGGTTCTTATGGAAACACCATATATTTT.

With respect to this clone: Germline is not matched at one junction end, which may reflect a read error. The chain recombines TRBV19 with TRBJ1-3; D unresolved. The length of the CDR3 is 12 residues. Looked up from germline, CDR1 is LNHDA and CDR2 is SQIVND (reference sequence). The DNA of the CDR3 is TGTGCCAGTAGTATAGTTGGAGACACCATATATTTT. Translating gives CASSIVGDTIYF.

V is TRBV5-1 and J is TRBJ1-1, with 7 positions matching TRBD1. The J segment lost 3 bases and the V segment lost 0 bases, leaving 5 bases of the junction unmatched. CDR3 length: 15 residues. CDR1 and CDR2 from the germline V gene are SGHRS and YFSETQ. The CDR3 region has the DNA TGCGCCAGCAGCTTGGATAGGGGGCTGGACACTGAAGCTTTCTTT. Translation gives CASSLDRGLDTEAFF.

This rearrangement joins TRBV2 to TRBJ1-1; 7 bases fit TRBD1. Germline loops: CDR1 SNHLY, CDR2 FYNNEI. This CDR3 is built from 16 residues. After removal of 1 base from V and 4 bases from J, the junction contained 9 bases not matched to a gene. The CDR3 here is CASSEVSGGLRTEAFF. The CDR3, as DNA: TGTGCCAGCAGTGAAGTGTCAGGGGGTCTTCGCACTGAAGCTTTCTTT.

The chain combines TRBV28 with TRBJ2-6, with a possible D match to TRBD2 (6 bases). Germline V gene data show CDR1 as MDHEN and CDR2 as SYDVKM. Trimming removed 8 bases at V and 2 bases at J, with 16 bases between. The CDR3 is made up of 16 amino acids. The CDR3 reads CASSGDVGPGANVLTF. CDR3 DNA sequence: TGTGCCAGCTCGGGAGATGTAGGCCCTGGGGCCAACGTCCTGACTTTC.

This clone appeared once. This rearrangement joins TRBV10-3 to TRBJ1-4; D might be TRBD1 (5 bases). V lost 2 bases and J 7 bases, leaving 11 bases between the germline ends. The CDR3 loop spans 14 amino acids. Germline values: CDR1 ENHRY, CDR2 SYGVKD. The CDR3 DNA sequence: TGTGCCATCAGTGAGAGGCAGGGCCTTGAAAAACTGTTTTTT. This codes for CAISERQGLEKLFF.

This clone was detected only once. The chain uses TRBV20-1 and TRBJ2-6; 7 nucleotides align to TRBD1. V shed 3 bases and J 2 bases; nucleotides not matched to a gene: 4. Looked up from germline, CDR1 is DFQATT and CDR2 is SNEGSKA (reference sequence). There are 15 residues in the CDR3. The CDR3: CSASGQATGANVLTF. The CDR3 DNA reads TGCAGTGCTAGTGGACAGGCTACTGGGGCCAACGTCCTGACTTTC.

The rearrangement uses TRBV10-3 and TRBJ2-5; TRBD2 aligns across 9 bases. The CDR3 covers 17 residues. Germline lookup yields CDR1 ENHRY and CDR2 SYGVKD. Trimming at V came to 3 bases and at J to 3 bases, leaving 11 bases not matched to a gene. The CDR3 coding sequence is TGTGCCATCAGTGACGTTTTGGCTAGCGGGGTGGAAGAGACCCAGTACTTC. Protein sequence: CAISDVLASGVEETQYF.

J is TRBJ2-1 and V is TRBV5-4; D call uncertain. V was shortened by 7 bases and J by 6 bases, with 5 bases between the two germline ends. Germline V gene data show CDR1 as SGHNT and CDR2 as YYREEE (reference sequence). The CDR3 runs 10 residues. The DNA for the CDR3 is TGTGCCAGCCTTGTCAATGAGCAGTTCTTC. Its protein is CASLVNEQFF. The complete variable domain, with remaining parts taken from reference TRBV5-4 and TRBJ2-1, reads ETGVTQSPTHLIKTRGQQVTLRCSSQSGHNTVSWYQQALGQGPQFIFQYYREEENGRGNFPPRFSGLQFPNYSSELNVNALELDDSALYLCASLVNEQFFGPGTRLTVL.

The genes are TRBV29-1 and TRBJ2-1, with 9 bases that match TRBD1. The junction had 9 bases not matched to a gene; V was cut back by 7 bases and J by 8 bases. The germline CDR1 and CDR2 sequences are SQVTM and ANQGSEA. The CDR3 totals 13 residues. The CDR3 here is CSAGQGLWDEQFF. CDR3 DNA sequence: TGCAGCGCAGGACAGGGGTTGTGGGATGAGCAGTTCTTC.

The chain has TRBV5-1 and TRBJ1-1; 7 positions agree with TRBD1. The CDR3 covers 14 residues. V was clipped by 4 bases and J by 1 base; unmatched bases: 4. The germline CDR1 and CDR2 sequences are SGHRS and YFSETQ. The CDR3 reads CASSPTGRNTEAFF. Written as DNA, the CDR3 is TGCGCCAGCAGCCCGACAGGGCGGAACACTGAAGCTTTCTTT. The complete variable domain, with remaining parts taken from reference TRBV5-1 and TRBJ1-1, reads KAGVTQTPRYLIKTRGQQVTLSCSPISGHRSVSWYQQTPGQGLQFLFEYFSETQRNKGNFPGRFSGRQFSNSRSEMNVSTLELGDSALYLCASSPTGRNTEAFFGQGTRLTVV.

The V call is TRBV7-9, the J call TRBJ2-7; D might be TRBD1 (6 bases). The CDR3 extends over 13 amino acids. The germline V gene has CDR1 SEHNR and CDR2 FQNEAQ (reference sequence). Trimming stripped 5 bases from V and 2 bases from J, with 10 bases between. CDR3 coding DNA: TGTGCCAGCAGCCCCAGGGGAGCCTACGAGCAGTACTTC. Encoded protein: CASSPRGAYEQYF.